These 17 T cell receptor beta chains originate from one sample sequenced in a study of spatial heterogeneity in lung cancer (dated by TCRdb to the late 2010s). What this sample's time point label stands for: sample taken at primary tumor resection. TCR sequencing used whole RNA extracted from tumor and nontumor lung tissue, or from cryopreserved PBMC samples, without cell sorting. Library preparation used 5' RACE. Sequencing was performed on a NextSeq 500. TCRdb handled the public reads itself, with Q25 trimming in fastp and clone calling in MiXCR, and kept productive beta chains. Identical CDR3 proteins give one entry, which carries the most common genes and DNA. The sample data list roughly 5,400 distinct CDR3 sequences, and roughly 35% of these were observed just once. Of the sample, roughly 4% falls within the top ten clones. Sequenced here: PBMCs, sampled at surgery. The receptor set was obtained from a female donor with early-stage non-small cell lung cancer.

Remarks on this clonotype: The size of this beta chain means little, since it is a stray read in a library made for alpha chains. The chain recombines TRBV12-3 or TRBV12-4 with TRBJ2-3; D may be TRBD2 (7 bases). V was cut by 0 bases and J by 4 bases, with 11 bases left in between. There are 15 residues in the CDR3. The CDR3 loop reads CASSLAGGPPDTQYF. The DNA for the CDR3 is TGTGCCAGCAGTTTAGCGGGGGGGCCCCCAGATACGCAGTATTTT.

Comment on this clonotype: The library was designed around alpha chains, so this beta chain is a stray read whose abundance carries little weight. The CDR3: CASSLRGYEQYF. The CDR3 nucleotides are TGTGCCAGCAGTTTAAGGGGGTACGAGCAGTACTTC. The gene calls are TRBV6-5 and TRBJ2-7; a possible D gene is TRBD1 (6 bases). Germline lookup yields CDR1 MNHEY and CDR2 SVGAGI. This CDR3 region has 12 residues. V lost 4 bases and J 4 bases, leaving 8 bases between the germline ends.

Concerning this clonotype: Because this beta chain is a stray read in a library intended to capture alpha chains, its abundance should not be given much weight. The chain joins TRBV20-1 to TRBJ2-7; weak D call: TRBD1 (7 bases). The germline V gene encodes CDR1 DFQATT and CDR2 SNEGSKA (reference sequence). With 7 bases removed from V and 4 bases from J, the gap between germline ends came to 14 bases. This CDR3 has 12 residues. The CDR3 DNA reads TGCAGTGTTCGCAGGGGGACTTACGAGCAGTACTTC. Its translation is CSVRRGTYEQYF.

A word on this clonotype: The size of this beta chain means little, since it is a stray read in a library made for alpha chains. The CDR3 reads CASSFGTGANTGELFF. Written as DNA, the CDR3 is TGTGCCAGCAGTTTTGGGACAGGGGCGAACACCGGGGAGCTGTTTTTT. The chain recombines TRBV12-3 or TRBV12-4 with TRBJ2-2; 10 bases fit TRBD1. Trimming cost V 3 bases and J 0 bases; bases outside gene matches: 1. This CDR3 has 16 amino acids.

Notes on this clonotype: As an off-target read in a library built for alpha chains, this beta chain has a frequency of little significance. CDR3 amino acids: CATYRDRGVYGYTF. The DNA of the CDR3 is TGTGCCACGTACCGGGACAGGGGAGTCTATGGCTACACCTTC. The J gene is TRBJ1-2, the V gene TRBV6-5, with 10 bases lining up with TRBD1. The germline V gene encodes CDR1 MNHEY and CDR2 SVGAGI. V lost 10 bases, J lost 4 bases, and 9 bases stayed unmatched. The CDR3 sequence is 14 residues long.

Remarks on this clonotype: This beta chain is a stray sequence in a library constructed for alpha chains; its clone size is not meaningful. This chain uses TRBV20-1 with TRBJ2-3; TRBD2 aligns across 11 bases. The CDR3 length is 18 residues. CDR1 and CDR2 (germline): DFQATT, SNEGSKA (reference sequence). J gave up 0 bases and V 0 bases, and 8 bases lay outside the gene matches. The CDR3 sequence: CSARDDMLAGGSTDTQYF. The CDR3 nucleotides are TGCAGTGCTAGAGATGATATGTTAGCGGGGGGGAGCACAGATACGCAGTATTTT.

In regard to this clonotype: A library made for alpha chains picked up this beta chain off target, so its size means little. CDR3 nucleotide sequence: TGCGCCAGCAGCCATTCACGGGATACGCAGTATTTT. This sequence encodes CASSHSRDTQYF. The chain combines TRBV5-1 with TRBJ2-3; D is undetermined. V was trimmed by 4 bases and J by 6 bases, leaving 9 bases between them. The CDR3 has 12 amino acids. Per germline, CDR1 SGHRS and CDR2 YFSETQ.

This clonotype has only a few counts. Because this beta chain is a stray read in a library intended to capture alpha chains, its abundance should not be given much weight. This chain links TRBV7-9 with TRBJ2-1, with no clear D. Germline V gives CDR1 SEHNR, CDR2 FQNEAQ (reference sequence). This CDR3 contains 15 residues. Trimming removed 2 bases from V and 4 bases from J, with 12 bases in between. The CDR3 bases are TGTGCCAGCAGCTTACGGTGGACGGAATACAATGAGCAGTTCTTC. The encoded protein is CASSLRWTEYNEQFF.

Within the sample, this clonotype is medium-sized. Because this beta chain is a stray read in a library intended to capture alpha chains, its abundance should not be given much weight. The genes are TRBV4-2 and TRBJ2-5; D uncertain. Trimming cost V 5 bases and J 5 bases, with 12 bases left between them. From germline, CDR1 is LGHNA and CDR2 YNFKEQ. The CDR3 extends over 13 amino acids. CDR3 coding DNA: TGTGCCAGCAGCGAAGCCTCTGGGGAGACCCAGTACTTC. This codes for CASSEASGETQYF.

This clonotype turned up a few times. A library prepared for alpha chains yielded this beta chain as an off-target read; its size is of little meaning. The CDR3 bases are TGTGCCAGCAGTAAGCGACTAGCGGGGATTGACGAGACCCAGTACTTC. Translating gives CASSKRLAGIDETQYF. The chain carries TRBV11-2 and TRBJ2-5, with 11 bases fitting TRBD2. Germline assignment: CDR1 SGHAT and CDR2 FQNNGV. The V gene end was trimmed by 6 bases and the J gene end by 5 bases; junction bases not matched to a gene: 11. This CDR3 is built from 16 residues.

A word on this clonotype: With the library built for alpha chains, this beta chain is off target and its frequency is not meaningful. This chain connects TRBV6-6 to TRBJ1-6, with D tentatively TRBD1 (6 bases). Deletions cut 6 bases from V and 3 bases from J, with 6 bases between. CDR3 size: 13 residues. Germline V gene sequence: CDR1 MNHNY, CDR2 SVGAGI (reference sequence). The CDR3 reads CASRDSYNSPLHF. As DNA, the CDR3 is TGTGCCAGCAGGGACAGCTATAATTCACCCCTCCACTTT.

This clonotype has only a few counts. The library was built for alpha chains, so this beta chain is an off-target read and its size means little. This chain uses TRBV29-1 with TRBJ2-3; TRBD2 is a possible D gene (6 bases). The CDR3 runs 15 residues. Germline lookup yields CDR1 SQVTM and CDR2 ANQGSEA. The V gene lost 3 bases and the J gene lost 2 bases, with 15 bases spanning the gap. The CDR3 nucleotides read TGCAGCGTTGACTGGGGGGAAACCTTCACAGATACGCAGTATTTT. Translation gives CSVDWGETFTDTQYF.

In regard to this clonotype: This beta chain slipped into a library made for alpha chains as a stray read, so its size is not meaningful. As DNA, the CDR3 is TGTGCCAGCAGCTTACTAGCGGAGACAGATACGCAGTATTTT. Translated: CASSLLAETDTQYF. The chain couples TRBV7-2 to TRBJ2-3; TRBD2 aligns across 7 bases. V lost 2 bases and J lost 3; bases outside the gene matches: 2. There are 14 residues in the CDR3. The V gene's germline CDR1 is SGHTA and CDR2 FQGNSA. The complete variable domain, with remaining parts taken from reference TRBV7-2 and TRBJ2-3, reads GAGVSQSPSNKVTEKGKDVELRCDPISGHTALYWYRQSLGQGLEFLIYFQGNSAPDKSGLPSDRFSAERTGGSVSTLTIQRTQQEDSAVYLCASSLLAETDTQYFGPGTRLTVL.

About this clonotype itself: A library prepared for alpha chains yielded this beta chain as an off-target read; its size is of little meaning. The chain is built from TRBV5-1 and TRBJ2-3; the D is unclear. CDR1 and CDR2 (germline): SGHRS, YFSETQ. The ends were cut back, 4 bases at V and 6 bases at J, with 9 bases in the middle. This CDR3 is built from 12 residues. CDR3 nucleotide sequence: TGCGCCAGCAGCCCCCAGATGGATACGCAGTATTTT. Residues: CASSPQMDTQYF.

Turning to this clonotype: A library made for alpha chains picked up this beta chain off target, so its size means little. V gene TRBV7-9 combines with J gene TRBJ2-3; 7 bases agree with TRBD2. The CDR3 covers 14 residues. The V segment lost 6 bases and the J segment 1 base; nucleotides outside the gene matches: 4. CDR1 and CDR2 (germline): SEHNR, FQNEAQ (reference sequence). CDR3 sequence (DNA): TGTGCCAGCAGGTGGGCGGGGGGCACAGATACGCAGTATTTT. Translated: CASRWAGGTDTQYF.

For this clonotype: Since it is a stray read in a library aimed at alpha chains, this beta chain has a size that is not meaningful. CDR3 coding DNA: TGTGCCAGCAGAACCGGGACAGGGGCAGATACGCAGTATTTT. Translated, it gives CASRTGTGADTQYF. The chain has TRBV2 and TRBJ2-3, with 10 positions matching TRBD1. The CDR3 is 14 amino acids. The junction had 4 bases not matched to a gene; V was cut back by 6 bases and J by 4 bases. Per germline, CDR1 SNHLY and CDR2 FYNNEI.

This clonotype has more than one count but fewer than ten. The size of this beta chain means little, since it is a stray read in a library made for alpha chains. This chain connects TRBV4-2 to TRBJ2-7, with D maybe TRBD2 (5 bases). CDR1 and CDR2 (germline): LGHNA, YNFKEQ. Trimming took 6 bases from V and 2 from J, leaving 17 bases between them. The CDR3 sequence is 15 residues long. CDR3 loop: CASSGESESAYEQYF. CDR3 coding DNA: TGTGCCAGCAGTGGGGAGTCGGAATCGGCCTACGAGCAGTACTTC.